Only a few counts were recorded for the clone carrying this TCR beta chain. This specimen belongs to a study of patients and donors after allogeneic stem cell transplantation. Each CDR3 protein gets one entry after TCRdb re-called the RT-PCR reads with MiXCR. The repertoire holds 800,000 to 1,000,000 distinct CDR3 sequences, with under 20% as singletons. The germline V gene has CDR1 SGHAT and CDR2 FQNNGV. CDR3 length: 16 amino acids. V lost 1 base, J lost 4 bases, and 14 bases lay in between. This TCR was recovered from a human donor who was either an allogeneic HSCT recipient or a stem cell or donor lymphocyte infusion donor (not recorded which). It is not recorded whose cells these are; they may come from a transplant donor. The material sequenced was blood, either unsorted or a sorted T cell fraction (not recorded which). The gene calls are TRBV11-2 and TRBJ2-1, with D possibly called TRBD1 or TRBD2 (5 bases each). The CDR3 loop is CASSLVGRDGYNEQFF. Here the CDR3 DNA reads TGTGCCAGCAGCTTAGTTGGCCGGGACGGGTACAATGAGCAGTTCTTC.